The rows below give T cell receptor beta chains drawn from one sample of a study of T cell repertoires in cytomegalovirus infection. Their specific antigens are unknown. TCRdb reprocessed the reads via MiXCR and lists one record per CDR3 protein. Here the sample spans approximately 56,000 distinct CDR3 sequences, 15% to 20% being singletons. The sample in question was CD8+ T cells from cultured PBMCs, obtained from culture after CMV antigen stimulation. The receptors come from a human donor in good health (CMV status not recorded). Some clones in this sample may be carry-over from other donors' samples. Both conserved end residues are part of each CDR3. The order of the fields is V gene, J gene, D gene, clone size, CDR3 DNA, CDR3 protein. A D gene is named only where the DNA matches it firmly. The size field is filled for only some rows; it gives once, few, many or a size class.

TRBV20-1	TRBJ2-7	-	-	TGCAGTGCTAGGCCGACGTCCTCCTACGAGCAGTACTTC	CSARPTSSYEQYF
TRBV7-2	TRBJ2-5	-	few	TGTGCCAGCAGCTTACAAGGGGCCCAAGAGACCCAGTACTTC	CASSLQGAQETQYF
TRBV6-2/TRBV6-3	TRBJ2-1	-	-	TGTGCCAGCAGTTACTATGGGGACTACAATGAGCAGTTCTTC	CASSYYGDYNEQFF
TRBV4-1	TRBJ2-1	-	-	TGCGCCAGCAGCCAAGTAAAGGAGAATGAGCAGTTCTTC	CASSQVKENEQFF
TRBV7-8	TRBJ2-2	TRBD1	-	TGTGCCAGCAGCCTACAGGGGGCCGGGGAGCTGTTTTTT	CASSLQGAGELFF
TRBV5-3	TRBJ2-1	TRBD1	-	TGTGCCAGCAGCCTGGGACAGGGCTCCCCTGAGCAGTTCTTC	CASSLGQGSPEQFF
TRBV9	TRBJ2-3	TRBD2	-	TGTGCCAGCAGCCGTGGGGTGGGAGGGCGGGGGGGAGGCACAGATACGCAGTATTTT	CASSRGVGGRGGGTDTQYF
TRBV27	TRBJ2-7	TRBD1	-	TGTGCCAGCAGTAGGTCCGGGACAGGGGATTTCTACGAGCAGTACTTC	CASSRSGTGDFYEQYF
TRBV15	TRBJ1-2	TRBD1	few	TGTGCCACCAGGACAGGGATTGGTGGCTACACCTTC	CATRTGIGGYTF
TRBV6-2/TRBV6-3	TRBJ1-5	-	-	TGTGCCAGCACCGAGGGACAAATCAATCAGCCCCAGCATTTT	CASTEGQINQPQHF
TRBV6-8	TRBJ1-1	-	-	TGTGCCAGCAGGTTACGGCATATGAACACTGAAGCTTTCTTT	CASRLRHMNTEAFF
TRBV27	TRBJ1-2	TRBD1	-	TGTGCCAGCTACGAGCCAGGGGGTTATGGCTACACCTTC	CASYEPGGYGYTF
TRBV27	TRBJ1-5	TRBD1	-	TGTGCCAGCAGTATCAGACAGGGAAATCAGCCCCAGCATTTT	CASSIRQGNQPQHF
TRBV12-5	TRBJ1-5	TRBD1	-	TGTGCTAGTGGTTTCGGGACAGGGACTCAGCCCCAGCATTTT	CASGFGTGTQPQHF
TRBV27	TRBJ2-7	TRBD1	few	TGTGCCAGCAGAGATCGGGACAGGGCGCGGCAGTACTTC	CASRDRDRARQYF
TRBV5-6	TRBJ2-1	-	-	TGTGCCAGCAGCCCCGGAGGGGCCTACAATGAGCAGTTCTTC	CASSPGGAYNEQFF
TRBV10-3	TRBJ2-7	-	-	TGTGCCATCAAGCCGGACAGCTACGAGCAGTACTTC	CAIKPDSYEQYF